The 16 T cell receptor beta chains reported below all come from one sample, sequenced in a study of T cell repertoires in cytomegalovirus infection. TCRdb analysed the reads with MiXCR anew, one entry per CDR3 protein. This table holds roughly 180,000 distinct CDR3 sequences, less than 25% found once. These receptors have no known antigen. The sequencing used CD8+ T cells from cultured PBMCs, collected from culture after CMV antigen stimulation. The receptor source for this set is a human donor in good health (CMV status not recorded). Some clones in this sample may be carry-over from other donors' samples.

V is TRBV10-1 and J is TRBJ2-1, with a tentative D call TRBD2 (6 bases). The V gene lost 0 bases and the J gene lost 0 bases, with 6 bases spanning the gap. The CDR3 sequence is 15 residues long. Germline CDR1 is WNHNN and CDR2 is SYGVQD (reference sequence). CDR3 bases: TGCGCCAGCAGTGAGTCGACTAGCTCCTACAATGAGCAGTTCTTC. This codes for CASSESTSSYNEQFF.

V is TRBV6-2 or TRBV6-3 and J is TRBJ2-7; possibly TRBD1 for D (5 bases). V was pared by 4 bases and J by 7 bases, with 14 bases between. Germline CDR1 is MNHEY and CDR2 is SVGEGT. CDR3 length: 13 residues. CDR3 coding DNA: TGTGCCAGCAGTTTCGTCAGGGCTCGGGAGCAGTACTTC. Amino acid sequence: CASSFVRAREQYF.

The chain links TRBV11-2 to TRBJ2-5; D is unresolved. Germline V gene lookup returns CDR1 SGHAT and CDR2 FQNNGV. The CDR3 has 17 amino acids. Trimming stripped 2 bases from V and 0 bases from J, with 16 bases between. CDR3 region: CASSLYVTGLYQETQYF. Written as DNA, the CDR3 is TGTGCCAGCAGCTTATACGTTACTGGCTTGTACCAAGAGACCCAGTACTTC. Full variable domain (missing parts from reference TRBV11-2 and TRBJ2-5): EAGVAQSPRYKIIEKRQSVAFWCNPISGHATLYWYQQILGQGPKLLIQFQNNGVVDDSQLPKDRFSAERLKGVDSTLKIQPAKLEDSAVYLCASSLYVTGLYQETQYFGPGTRLLVL.

This rearrangement joins TRBV6-6 to TRBJ2-7; 11 positions match TRBD1. There are 16 residues in the CDR3. The germline V gene has CDR1 MNHNY and CDR2 SVGAGI (reference sequence). Trimming removed 0 bases from V and 5 bases from J; junction bases left unmatched: 6. The CDR3 is CASSYSLEGQGDEQYF. The CDR3 DNA sequence: TGTGCCAGCAGTTACTCTCTTGAGGGACAGGGGGACGAGCAGTACTTC.

The genes are TRBV5-1 and TRBJ2-1, with 7 bases fitting TRBD2. J was trimmed by 8 bases and V by 4 bases; bases with no gene match: 12. Germline V gene sequence: CDR1 SGHRS, CDR2 YFSETQ. The CDR3 spans 15 residues. In DNA form, the CDR3 reads TGCGCCAGCAGCCCCGGGCCTAGCGGAGACTATGAGCAGTTCTTC. It encodes CASSPGPSGDYEQFF.

This clonotype was picked up a small number of times. The rearrangement joins TRBV12-3 or TRBV12-4 to TRBJ2-1, with TRBD1 as a possible D gene (5 bases). The germline V and J ends were trimmed by 3 bases and 0 bases, with 18 bases remaining between them. The CDR3 totals 18 residues. The CDR3 DNA follows: TGTGCCAGCAGTTTTCAGACAGCTCACCTATCCTCCTACAATGAGCAGTTCTTC. This gives the protein CASSFQTAHLSSYNEQFF.

The chain carries TRBV12-3 or TRBV12-4 and TRBJ2-1, with 8 bases lining up with TRBD1. The CDR3 runs to 15 residues. V lost 4 bases to trimming and J lost 2 bases; unmatched junction nucleotides: 4. In DNA form, the CDR3 reads TGTGCCAGCAGTTCCCGACAGGGGCCCTACAATGAGCAGTTCTTC. Its translation: CASSSRQGPYNEQFF.

This clonotype was seen more than once but under ten times. The rearrangement uses TRBV9 and TRBJ2-7; D perhaps matches TRBD2 (6 bases). The CDR3 runs to 12 residues. V was cut by 3 bases and J by 4 bases, with 8 bases left in between. The germline CDR1 and CDR2 sequences are SGDLS and YYNGEE. The chain's CDR3 is CASSAEGYEQYF. Written as DNA, the CDR3 is TGTGCCAGCAGCGCGGAGGGATACGAGCAGTACTTC. The full variable domain, its missing parts supplied by reference TRBV9 and TRBJ2-7, is DSGVTQTPKHLITATGQRVTLRCSPRSGDLSVYWYQQSLDQGLQFLIQYYNGEERAKGNILERFSAQQFPDLHSELNLSSLELGDSALYFCASSAEGYEQYFGPGTRLTVT.

This clonotype has a handful of counts. This chain uses TRBV7-2 with TRBJ1-6; D not certain. Deletions cut 1 base from V and 13 bases from J, with 8 bases between. The V gene's germline CDR1 is SGHTA and CDR2 FQGNSA. The CDR3 has 12 residues. The DNA for the CDR3 is TGTGCCAGCAGCTTAGGCCGCCCTCCCCTCCACTTT. Protein product: CASSLGRPPLHF.

The V and J genes are TRBV7-2 and TRBJ2-3; D is possibly TRBD1 or TRBD2 (5 bases each). Between the trimmed V and J ends, which lost 5 bases and 4 bases, there was a span of 13 bases. CDR1 is SGHTA, CDR2 FQGNSA, per germline. This CDR3 region has 14 residues. In DNA, the CDR3 is TGTGCCAGCAGCCGAGGGGCCCTCTCAGATACGCAGTATTTT. Translating gives CASSRGALSDTQYF.

The chain joins TRBV6-2 or TRBV6-3 to TRBJ2-1; 8 bases map to TRBD1. Germline loops: CDR1 MNHEY, CDR2 SVGEGT. This CDR3 has 16 amino acids. The ends lost 6 bases at V and 7 bases at J; junction bases unmatched: 14. CDR3 region: CASRHRPGQGINEQFF. In DNA, the CDR3 is TGTGCCAGCAGGCACCGTCCCGGACAGGGAATTAATGAGCAGTTCTTC.

The chain joins TRBV7-2 to TRBJ1-1; D is unresolved. CDR3 length equals 14 residues. Germline V gene lookup returns CDR1 SGHTA and CDR2 FQGNSA. The ends were cut back, 1 base at V and 4 bases at J, with 10 bases in the middle. Here the CDR3 reads CASSLVGKGTEAFF. For the CDR3, the DNA is TGTGCCAGCAGCTTAGTAGGGAAAGGCACTGAAGCTTTCTTT.

This clonotype came up a few times. This rearrangement joins TRBV7-8 to TRBJ1-1; 9 nucleotides line up with TRBD1. With 5 bases clipped from V and 1 base from J, the junction kept 8 bases outside the gene matches. CDR1 is SGHVS, CDR2 FQNEAQ, per germline. The CDR3 covers 16 residues. The CDR3 reads CASSPGTGKANTEAFF. CDR3 in DNA: TGTGCCAGCAGCCCTGGGACAGGGAAAGCGAACACTGAAGCTTTCTTT.

The sample holds many counts of this clonotype. The V call is TRBV12-3 or TRBV12-4, the J call TRBJ1-1; TRBD1 matches 7 bases. This CDR3 comprises 18 residues. V was pared by 6 bases and J by 3 bases, with 19 bases of the junction left unmatched. The CDR3 DNA reads as TGTGCCAGCAGCCGCCCCAGGGGGGCGTCTAGGGGTTACACTGAAGCTTTCTTT. Its translation: CASSRPRGASRGYTEAFF.

The chain links TRBV12-3 or TRBV12-4 to TRBJ2-7, with 7 bases lining up with TRBD1. CDR3 size: 16 residues. The trim removed 0 bases at V and 7 bases at J, leaving 12 bases unmatched. The CDR3 nucleotides are TGTGCCAGCAGTTTAGCGAGGGACAGAGGATTTGAAGAGCAGTACTTC. It encodes CASSLARDRGFEEQYF.

This chain links TRBV7-2 with TRBJ1-1; D remains ambiguous. The V gene's germline CDR1 is SGHTA and CDR2 FQGNSA. This CDR3 region has 15 residues. The V gene lost 7 bases and the J gene lost 1 base, with 16 bases spanning the gap. The CDR3 coding sequence is TGTGCCAGCACCGAACTCCGGACTGGGAACACTGAAGCTTTCTTT. Protein sequence: CASTELRTGNTEAFF.